One and the same sample provided the 32 T cell receptor beta chains below, sequenced in a study of blood T cell repertoires in COVID-19. Repertoires were generated with immunoSEQ multiplex PCR, while TCRdb's copy carries only in-frame clones and drops some. The sample holds 310,000 or so clones, 65% to 90% seen once. Sequenced input: PBMCs or T cells enriched from blood (not recorded which). The receptors were sampled from a woman between 18 and 29 years old who had recovered from COVID-19.

CDR3 region: CASSSHGLAEYEQYF. The CDR3 coding sequence is TGCGCCAGCAGCTCACACGGACTAGCGGAATACGAGCAGTACTTC. The chain couples TRBV5-1 to TRBJ2-7, with TRBD2 identical over 10 bases. The CDR3 extends over 15 amino acids. The germline CDR1 and CDR2 sequences are SGHRS and YFSETQ. V lost 3 bases to trimming and J lost 4 bases; unmatched junction nucleotides: 7.

The chain recombines TRBV9 with TRBJ2-3, with D uncertain. This CDR3 is built from 13 residues. Trimming took off 3 bases at V and 3 bases at J, with 8 bases between the two ends. Germline CDR1 reads SGDLS; CDR2 reads YYNGEE. The CDR3 nucleotides read TGTGCCAGCAGCGCCACTTCGACAGATACGCAGTATTTT. This translates into CASSATSTDTQYF.

This sequence joins TRBV7-9 and TRBJ1-1; D is perhaps TRBD1 (6 bases). This CDR3 spans 14 amino acids. CDR1 is SEHNR, CDR2 FQNEAQ, per germline (reference sequence). The germline V and J ends were trimmed by 4 bases and 1 base, with 10 bases remaining between them. CDR3 DNA sequence: TGTGCCAGCAGCTCGTGGACAGAGAACACTGAAGCTTTCTTT. Translating gives CASSSWTENTEAFF.

This clone was counted once. The rearrangement uses TRBV24-1 and TRBJ2-5; 10 nucleotides line up with TRBD2. This CDR3 is built from 15 residues. Germline V gives CDR1 KGHDR, CDR2 SFDVKD. Trimming cost V 5 bases and J 1 base; bases outside gene matches: 3. The CDR3 spells CATSVAGGSQETQYF. The CDR3 DNA reads as TGTGCCACCAGTGTAGCGGGAGGTTCCCAAGAGACCCAGTACTTC.

This clone occurred once. The chain joins TRBV19 to TRBJ2-1, with TRBD2 identical over 9 bases. The CDR3 has 15 amino acids. Trimming removed 3 bases from V and 6 bases from J; junction bases left unmatched: 6. Germline V CDR1 and CDR2: LNHDA, SQIVND (reference sequence). The CDR3 sequence: CASSIPSGRSNEQFF. CDR3 bases: TGTGCCAGTAGTATTCCGAGCGGGAGGAGCAATGAGCAGTTCTTC.

The rearrangement joins TRBV18 to TRBJ1-1, with 7 bases fitting TRBD1. CDR3 length: 17 residues. Germline V gives CDR1 KGHSH, CDR2 LQKENI. V shed 1 base and J 0 bases; nucleotides not matched to a gene: 8. The CDR3 here is CASSPRQGGDLNTEAFF. The CDR3 DNA is TGTGCCAGCTCACCACGACAGGGAGGTGATTTGAACACTGAAGCTTTCTTT.

The genes are TRBV7-3 and TRBJ1-6, with D maybe TRBD1 (5 bases). V was shortened by 5 bases and J by 0 bases, with 23 bases between the two germline ends. Per germline, CDR1 SGHTA and CDR2 FQGTGA. The CDR3 length is 20 residues. The CDR3 DNA sequence: TGTGCCAGCAGCGTCTCAAGGCAGGGATACGGCAACTCCTATAATTCACCCCTCCACTTT. This translates into CASSVSRQGYGNSYNSPLHF.

This clone was observed once. The chain employs TRBV6-5 and TRBJ1-3; 7 bases match TRBD1. Looked up from germline, CDR1 is MNHEY and CDR2 is SVGAGI. V shed 6 bases and J 6 bases; nucleotides not matched to a gene: 11. This CDR3 contains 15 residues. The CDR3 DNA reads TGTGCCAGCAGACGAATGTGGGACAGCTCAAACACCATATATTTT. Its protein product is CASRRMWDSSNTIYF.

V usage is TRBV28 and J usage is TRBJ1-3; D not certain. V shed 1 base and J shed 0 bases, with 7 bases lying between them. The CDR3 is 15 amino acids. Germline CDR1 is MDHEN and CDR2 is SYDVKM. In nucleotides, the CDR3 is TGTGCCAGCAGTTTATCCGCCAGCTCTGGAAACACCATATATTTT. Encoded protein: CASSLSASSGNTIYF.

This clone was detected once. The rearrangement links TRBV4-1 to TRBJ2-5; 8 positions match TRBD1. The CDR3 extends over 17 amino acids. Germline assignment: CDR1 MGHRA and CDR2 YSYEKL. Trimming removed 2 bases from V and 2 bases from J; junction bases left unmatched: 10. CDR3 sequence reads: CASSQRPQGDAQETQYF. In nucleotides, the CDR3 is TGCGCCAGCAGCCAAAGGCCACAGGGGGACGCACAAGAGACCCAGTACTTC.

The sample holds a few counts of this clone. The rearrangement uses TRBV7-9 and TRBJ2-6; D call uncertain. The CDR3 length is 15 residues. Trimming removed 0 bases from V and 0 bases from J, with 3 bases in between. Per germline, CDR1 SEHNR and CDR2 FQNEAQ (reference sequence). The CDR3 region is CASSLAYSGANVLTF. DNA for the CDR3: TGTGCCAGCAGCTTAGCTTACTCTGGGGCCAACGTCCTGACTTTC.

This clone has a single count. The chain combines TRBV7-9 with TRBJ2-1, with D possibly TRBD2 on 5 matching bases. This CDR3 comprises 17 residues. V gave up 4 bases and J gave up 0 bases, with 16 bases separating them. Germline V gene lookup returns CDR1 SEHNR and CDR2 FQNEAQ (reference sequence). The CDR3 loop reads CASSSLTQRISYNEQFF. For the CDR3, the DNA is TGTGCCAGCAGCTCTCTTACGCAGCGGATCTCCTACAATGAGCAGTTCTTC.

The V gene is TRBV10-1, the J gene TRBJ2-1, with 11 nucleotides matching TRBD2. Germline lookup yields CDR1 WNHNN and CDR2 SYGVQD (reference sequence). This CDR3 comprises 15 residues. V lost 6 bases, J lost 3 bases, and 4 bases stayed unmatched. CDR3 sequence (DNA): TGCGCCAGCAGCGCTACTAGCGGGAGCTACAATGAGCAGTTCTTC. Protein sequence: CASSATSGSYNEQFF.

The chain is built from TRBV30 and TRBJ2-2; D is ambiguous. This CDR3 has 12 residues. Germline values: CDR1 GTSNPN, CDR2 SVGIG (reference sequence). V shed 0 bases and J shed 7 bases, with 6 bases lying between them. For the CDR3, the DNA is TGTGCCTGGAGTGTCCCCCACGGGGAGCTGTTTTTT. The encoded protein is CAWSVPHGELFF.

The chain is built from TRBV19 and TRBJ1-1, with D possibly being TRBD1 (6 bases). This CDR3 comprises 14 residues. Germline lookup yields CDR1 LNHDA and CDR2 SQIVND (reference sequence). The germline V and J ends were trimmed by 5 bases and 1 base, with 11 bases remaining between them. DNA for the CDR3: TGTGCCAGTAGTCCTCGACAGGAGAACACTGAAGCTTTCTTT. Its translation is CASSPRQENTEAFF.

A single count supports this clone. This specimen includes other DNA sequences encoding the same CDR3. CDR3 protein: CSVEGQGYGYTF. CDR3 nucleotides: TGCAGCGTTGAAGGTCAGGGCTATGGCTACACCTTC. This sequence joins TRBV29-1 and TRBJ1-2; D is possibly TRBD1 (5 bases). Germline V CDR1 and CDR2: SQVTM, ANQGSEA. The CDR3 is made up of 12 amino acids. Trimming removed 1 base at V and 4 bases at J, with 7 bases between. Supplemented by reference TRBV29-1 and TRBJ1-2, the full variable domain reads SAVISQKPSRDICQRGTSLTIQCQVDSQVTMMFWYRQQPGQSLTLIATANQGSEATYESGFVIDKFPISRPNLTFSTLTVSNMSPEDSSIYLCSVEGQGYGYTFGSGTRLTVV.

The chain uses TRBV6-5 and TRBJ2-7; D call uncertain. V lost 0 bases and J 0 bases, leaving 9 bases between the germline ends. Germline lookup yields CDR1 MNHEY and CDR2 SVGAGI. The CDR3 covers 15 residues. The chain's CDR3 is CASSYSFDNSYEQYF. The DNA for the CDR3 is TGTGCCAGCAGTTACTCGTTTGACAACTCCTACGAGCAGTACTTC.

The V call is TRBV6-1, the J call TRBJ1-1; 12 bases match TRBD1. CDR3 length equals 16 residues. V dropped 4 bases and J dropped 5; count of bases not matched to a gene: 8. Germline V gene sequence: CDR1 MNHNS, CDR2 SASEGT. As DNA, the CDR3 is TGTGCCAGCAGTGGCTTGGGACAGGGGGCTTGGACTGAAGCTTTCTTT. It translates to CASSGLGQGAWTEAFF.

V is TRBV3-1 (or the pseudogene TRBV3-2) and J is TRBJ2-5; tentative D call: TRBD1 (6 bases). CDR1 is LGHDT, CDR2 YNNKEL, per germline (reference sequence). This CDR3 comprises 14 residues. The ends were cut back, 2 bases at V and 3 bases at J, with 10 bases in the middle. Written as DNA, the CDR3 is TGTGCCAGCAGCCAAACAACAGGGAAAGAGACCCAGTACTTC. This encodes CASSQTTGKETQYF.

This sequence joins TRBV19 and TRBJ1-1; possibly TRBD1 for D (5 bases). CDR1 LNHDA and CDR2 SQIVND come from the germline V gene (reference sequence). The ends were cut back, 5 bases at V and 5 bases at J, with 12 bases in the middle. The CDR3 length is 13 residues. The CDR3 sequence: CASSSVGGTEAFF. In DNA form, the CDR3 reads TGTGCCAGTAGTTCCGTTGGGGGGACTGAAGCTTTCTTT.

V is TRBV28 and J is TRBJ1-1; 10 bases are shared with TRBD1. The CDR3 is 14 amino acids. Germline V lookup: CDR1 MDHEN, CDR2 SYDVKM. Trimming removed 5 bases from V and 5 bases from J; junction bases left unmatched: 5. CDR3 nucleotides: TGTGCCAGCAGTCTAGGACAGGGGGGGACTGAAGCTTTCTTT. This encodes CASSLGQGGTEAFF.

V and J are TRBV7-9 and TRBJ2-1; 9 bases align to TRBD1. Germline V gene sequence: CDR1 SEHNR, CDR2 FQNEAQ (reference sequence). V shed 6 bases, J shed 9 bases, and the junction held 9 bases outside the gene matches. This CDR3 region has 14 residues. Here the CDR3 DNA reads TGTGCCAGCAGGTACCGGGACAGGGATGGTGAGCAGTTCTTC. Its protein product is CASRYRDRDGEQFF.

J is TRBJ1-2 and V is TRBV18; D uncertain. CDR3 length: 16 amino acids. The V end lost 3 bases, the J end lost 0 bases, and 14 bases lay between the germline ends. CDR1 KGHSH and CDR2 LQKENI come from the germline V gene. The CDR3: CASSPGGPGTNYGYTF. The CDR3 bases are TGTGCCAGCTCACCGGGAGGGCCGGGTACTAACTATGGCTACACCTTC.

This chain uses TRBV6-5 with TRBJ1-2; weak D call: TRBD1 (6 bases). Between the trimmed V and J ends, which lost 6 bases and 6 bases, there was a span of 14 bases. The length of the CDR3 is 13 residues. The germline gives CDR1 MNHEY, CDR2 SVGAGI. CDR3 sequence: CASSLSGADGYTF. DNA of the CDR3: TGTGCCAGCAGCCTCTCAGGGGCCGATGGCTACACCTTC.

The CDR3 region has the DNA TGTGCCAGCAGCTTATCCGCGGGACTGCCATCGGGGGAAAAACTGTTTTTT. Protein product: CASSLSAGLPSGEKLFF. The rearrangement uses TRBV7-9 and TRBJ1-4; D might be TRBD1 (5 bases). The length of the CDR3 is 17 residues. CDR1 SEHNR and CDR2 FQNEAQ come from the germline V gene (reference sequence). Trimming shortened V by 2 bases and J by 8 bases, and 21 bases separated the two germline ends.

The V gene is TRBV4-2, the J gene TRBJ2-1; 12 bases fit TRBD2. V shed 4 bases, J shed 5 bases, and the junction held 6 bases outside the gene matches. The CDR3 contains 16 residues. CDR1 is LGHNA and CDR2 is YNFKEQ in the germline V gene. The CDR3 protein is CASSPWTSGTNNEQFF. CDR3 nucleotide sequence: TGTGCCAGCAGCCCGTGGACTAGCGGGACGAACAATGAGCAGTTCTTC.

The chain recombines TRBV11-2 with TRBJ2-3; no firm D call. Germline CDR1 is SGHAT and CDR2 is FQNNGV. The CDR3 loop spans 15 amino acids. Trimming stripped 5 bases from V and 1 base from J, with 13 bases between. The chain's CDR3 is CASSPDTYGTDTQYF. DNA for the CDR3: TGTGCCAGCAGCCCCGACACGTATGGCACAGATACGCAGTATTTT.

This chain connects TRBV25-1 to TRBJ1-2, with no clear D. Germline assignment: CDR1 MGHDK and CDR2 SYGVNS. With 1 base removed from V and 6 bases from J, the gap between germline ends came to 12 bases. The CDR3 length is 14 residues. For the CDR3, the DNA is TGTGCCAGCAGTGAATTGGGCAGGATCAATGGCTACACCTTC. Protein sequence: CASSELGRINGYTF.

This rearrangement joins TRBV28 to TRBJ2-3; possible D gene TRBD1, 6 bases. With 3 bases removed from V and 0 bases from J, the gap between germline ends came to 10 bases. Germline assignment: CDR1 MDHEN and CDR2 SYDVKM. The CDR3 covers 15 residues. CDR3 protein: CASSFGDTSTDTQYF. Written as DNA, the CDR3 is TGTGCCAGCAGTTTCGGGGACACCAGCACAGATACGCAGTATTTT.

The rearrangement joins TRBV7-9 to TRBJ1-2, with 7 nucleotides matching TRBD1. V trimming: 4 bases; J trimming: 0 bases; junction bases outside the gene matches: 11. The CDR3 has 17 residues. Germline-derived CDR1 and CDR2 are SEHNR and FQNEAQ (reference sequence). The CDR3 DNA follows: TGTGCCAGCAGCTCATCCGGGACAGTGGGATCTAACTATGGCTACACCTTC. Its protein is CASSSSGTVGSNYGYTF. Combining the CDR3 with reference TRBV7-9 and TRBJ1-2 gives the whole variable domain DTGVSQNPRHKITKRGQNVTFRCDPISEHNRLYWYRQTLGQGPEFLTYFQNEAQLEKSRLLSDRFSAERPKGSFSTLEIQRTEQGDSAMYLCASSSSGTVGSNYGYTFGSGTRLTVV.

The genes are TRBV7-8 and TRBJ1-4; no definite D call. Germline loops: CDR1 SGHVS, CDR2 FQNEAQ. Trimming left V 3 bases short and J 4 bases short, with 6 bases between. The CDR3 runs 13 residues. This CDR3 reads CASSLSLNEKLFF. The CDR3 nucleotides are TGTGCCAGCAGCTTGAGCCTTAATGAAAAACTGTTTTTT.

With respect to this clone: At one boundary the junction diverges from the germline segment, which might be a read error. The chain has TRBV7-7 and TRBJ2-1, with 10 bases that match TRBD2. There are 15 residues in the CDR3. Germline CDR1 SSHAT, CDR2 FNYEAQ (reference sequence). CDR3 sequence (DNA): TGTGCTAGCAGCTTAGGGCTAGCGGGGGACAATGAGCAGTTCTTC. This gives the protein CASSLGLAGDNEQFF. The complete variable domain, with remaining parts taken from reference TRBV7-7 and TRBJ2-1, reads GAGVSQSPRYKVTKRGQDVTLRCDPISSHATLYWYQQALGQGPEFLTYFNYEAQPDKSGLPSDRFSAERPEGSISTLTIQRTEQRDSAMYRCASSLGLAGDNEQFFGPGTRLTVL.